This is a list of T cell receptor beta chains from one sample in a study of blood T cells in healthy people across ages. Via MiXCR, TCRdb re-called the 5' RACE reads, giving one row per CDR3 protein. This table holds 780,000 or so distinct CDR3 sequences, roughly 25% found once. This sample was also put to use in a study of T cells of mothers and their children.

The sample was blood. These receptors were collected from a boy aged 5-17 years in good health. Each CDR3 is given with its conserved first and last residue. D genes are given only for firm matches. Rows give clone size only sometimes, using once, few, many, or a class for an expanded clone.

DNA	CDR3	size	V	J	D
TGCAGCGTTGAGACATTCACAGATACGCAGTATTTT	CSVETFTDTQYF	-	TRBV29-1	TRBJ2-3	-
TGTGCCAGCAGTTTCATGGGGGCGAATTCACCCCTCCACTTT	CASSFMGANSPLHF	few	TRBV12-3/TRBV12-4	TRBJ1-6	-
TGTGCCAGCAGTCAAACAGGGGGCTACACGAACACCGGGGAGCTGTTTTTT	CASSQTGGYTNTGELFF	-	TRBV28	TRBJ2-2	TRBD1
TGTGCCAGCAGACCCAACCGAGAGACCCAGTACTTC	CASRPNRETQYF	few	TRBV6-5	TRBJ2-5	-
TGCGCCAGCAGCCAAGATAGAGGGGCCGAGACCTACGAGCAGTACTTC	CASSQDRGAETYEQYF	-	TRBV4-3	TRBJ2-7	-
TGTGCCAGCAGCTTAGTGGGGGAAGGTGGCTACACCTTC	CASSLVGEGGYTF	few	TRBV7-2	TRBJ1-2	-
TGCGCCAGCAGCCAAGATTGGAGGGGGGGGACTGAAGCTTTCTTT	CASSQDWRGGTEAFF	-	TRBV4-3	TRBJ1-1	-
TGTGCCAGCAGCTCGGGGCCGGGGAGCGAGCAGTACTTC	CASSSGPGSEQYF	-	TRBV7-9	TRBJ2-7	-
TGTGCCAGCAGTTCATCCCCCTTGGGGGAGACCCAGTACTTC	CASSSSPLGETQYF	few	TRBV25-1	TRBJ2-5	-
TGCGCCAGCAGCTTTGGGACTAGCGGGAGCTCCTACGAGCAGTACTTC	CASSFGTSGSSYEQYF	many	TRBV4-2	TRBJ2-7	TRBD2